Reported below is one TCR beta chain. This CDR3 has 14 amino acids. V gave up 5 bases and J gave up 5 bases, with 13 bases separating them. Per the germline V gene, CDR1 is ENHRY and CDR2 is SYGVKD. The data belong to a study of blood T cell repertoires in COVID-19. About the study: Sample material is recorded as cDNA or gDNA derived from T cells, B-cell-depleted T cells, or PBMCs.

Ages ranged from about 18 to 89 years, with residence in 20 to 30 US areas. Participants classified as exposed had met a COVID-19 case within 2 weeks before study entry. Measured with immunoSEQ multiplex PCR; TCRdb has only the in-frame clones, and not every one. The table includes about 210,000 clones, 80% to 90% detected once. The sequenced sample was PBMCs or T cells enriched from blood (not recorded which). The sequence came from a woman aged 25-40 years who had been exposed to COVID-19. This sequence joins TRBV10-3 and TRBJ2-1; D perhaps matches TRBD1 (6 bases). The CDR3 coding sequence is TGTGCCATCAGTAGGGGGACGGCCGACAATGAGCAGTTCTTC. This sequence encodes CAISRGTADNEQFF.